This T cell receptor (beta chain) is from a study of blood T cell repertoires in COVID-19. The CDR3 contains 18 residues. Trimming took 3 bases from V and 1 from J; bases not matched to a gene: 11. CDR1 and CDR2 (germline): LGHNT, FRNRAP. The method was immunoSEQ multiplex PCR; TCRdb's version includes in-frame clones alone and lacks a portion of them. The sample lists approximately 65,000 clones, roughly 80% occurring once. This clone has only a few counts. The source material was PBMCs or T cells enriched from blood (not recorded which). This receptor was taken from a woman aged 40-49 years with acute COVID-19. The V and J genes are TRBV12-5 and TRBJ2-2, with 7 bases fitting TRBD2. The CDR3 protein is CASGFLLRSGENTGELFF. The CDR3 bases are TGTGCTAGTGGTTTCCTCCTTCGGAGCGGGGAGAACACCGGGGAGCTGTTTTTT.